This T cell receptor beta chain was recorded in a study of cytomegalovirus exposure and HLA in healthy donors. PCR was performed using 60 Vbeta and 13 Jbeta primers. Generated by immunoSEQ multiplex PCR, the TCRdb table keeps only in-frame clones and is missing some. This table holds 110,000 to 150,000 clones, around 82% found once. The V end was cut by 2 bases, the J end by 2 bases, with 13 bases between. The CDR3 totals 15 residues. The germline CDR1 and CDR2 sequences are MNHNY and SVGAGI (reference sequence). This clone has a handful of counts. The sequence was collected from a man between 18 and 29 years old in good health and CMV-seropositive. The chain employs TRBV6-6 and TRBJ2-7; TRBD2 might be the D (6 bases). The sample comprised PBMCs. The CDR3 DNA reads TGTGCCAGCAGTTACGGGGCGGGAATAACCTACGAGCAGTACTTC. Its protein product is CASSYGAGITYEQYF.